Shown below are 14 T cell receptor beta chains from a single sample sequenced in a study of T cells in Graves' hyperthyroidism and ophthalmopathy. TCR beta CDR3 regions were amplified from RNA. With the HTBI primer set, the TCR CDR3 went through a first round of RT-PCR. Using its own MiXCR run on the multiplex PCR reads, TCRdb lists one record per CDR3 protein. The sample has a few hundred thousand distinct CDR3 sequences, about 15% seen once. Sequencing was done on a sample of blood. The source of these receptors is a woman younger than 35 with Graves' hyperthyroidism.

The V call is TRBV9, the J call TRBJ1-1; maybe TRBD1 (5 bases). V lost 0 bases to trimming and J lost 2 bases, with 17 bases between them. There are 17 residues in the CDR3. Germline CDR1 and CDR2: SGDLS and YYNGEE. In DNA form, the CDR3 reads TGTGCCAGCAGCGTAGGGGTCAGGGTTGGGGTTAACACTGAAGCTTTCTTT. Translated: CASSVGVRVGVNTEAFF.

With regard to this clonotype: A single base separates this from a much larger clone, so it may be a read error. The chain is built from TRBV2 and TRBJ2-7; TRBD1 matches at 8 bases. The V and J ends lost 4 bases and 9 bases, in that order; junction bases with no gene match: 11. The CDR3 covers 14 residues. Germline V CDR1 and CDR2: SNHLY, FYNNEI. The CDR3 DNA sequence: TGTGCCAGCAGTGTCAGGGGGCCAACTGGGGGGCAGTACTTC. This sequence encodes CASSVRGPTGGQYF.

This clonotype was detected only a few times. This chain links TRBV3-1 with TRBJ2-5; a possible D gene is TRBD2 (7 bases). Germline CDR1 and CDR2: LGHDT and YNNKEL (reference sequence). Trimming removed 4 bases at V and 5 bases at J, with 17 bases between. The CDR3 contains 15 residues. CDR3 sequence reads: CASSLRGAGMETQYF. The CDR3 nucleotides are TGTGCCAGCAGCCTTCGGGGGGCGGGTATGGAGACCCAGTACTTC.

Only a few counts were recorded for this clonotype. The chain carries TRBV14 and TRBJ1-1, with D unclear. The germline V gene has CDR1 SGHDN and CDR2 FVKESK. This CDR3 contains 14 residues. The V end was cut by 6 bases, the J end by 4 bases, with 15 bases between. For the CDR3, the DNA is TGTGCCAGCAGTTACGGGGTGGCGGCCACTGAAGCTTTCTTT. This gives the protein CASSYGVAATEAFF.

This clonotype was recorded many times. The CDR3 protein is CASSDRGAPISPLHF. Here the CDR3 DNA reads TGTGCCAGCAGTGACAGGGGGGCCCCTATTTCACCCCTCCACTTT. The rearrangement links TRBV27 to TRBJ1-6, with 9 positions matching TRBD1. Germline loops: CDR1 MNHEY, CDR2 SMNVEV (reference sequence). The CDR3 contains 15 residues. V gave up 5 bases and J gave up 9 bases; unmatched junction bases: 8.

This clonotype was observed many times. The chain links TRBV20-1 to TRBJ1-3; tentative D call: TRBD1 (5 bases). Germline V gene data show CDR1 as DFQATT and CDR2 as SNEGSKA (reference sequence). CDR3 size: 12 residues. Trimming cost V 4 bases and J 7 bases, with 11 bases left between them. The CDR3 DNA reads as TGCAGTGCTACAAAGCAGGGCAACACCATATATTTT. Translation gives CSATKQGNTIYF.

On this clonotype: A much larger clonotype is one base distant, so this may be a read error. V is TRBV29-1 and J is TRBJ2-3; D is unresolved. From germline, CDR1 is SQVTM and CDR2 ANQGSEA. V was pared by 1 base and J by 6 bases, with 11 bases between. The CDR3 consists of 13 residues. The CDR3 spells CSVEGIEEDTQYF. The CDR3 DNA follows: TGCAGCGTTGAAGGTATCGAGGAGGATACGCAGTATTTT.

V gene TRBV11-2 combines with J gene TRBJ1-2; D may be TRBD1 (5 bases). Trimming pared 6 bases from V and 0 bases from J, leaving 11 bases between. The CDR3 extends over 14 amino acids. The germline V gene encodes CDR1 SGHAT and CDR2 FQNNGV. The CDR3 loop reads CASSGWGANYGYTF. CDR3 DNA: TGTGCCAGCAGTGGGTGGGGGGCTAACTATGGCTACACCTTC.

The V call is TRBV5-4, the J call TRBJ1-4; D gene ambiguous. Germline V gives CDR1 SGHNT, CDR2 YYREEE (reference sequence). V shed 5 bases and J shed 4 bases, with 15 bases lying between them. The CDR3 consists of 15 residues. CDR3 in DNA: TGTGCCAGCAGTCCGTCCTCCGGGTTTAATGAAAAACTGTTTTTT. This gives the protein CASSPSSGFNEKLFF.

The chain is built from TRBV7-2 and TRBJ2-1, with TRBD2 as a possible D gene (6 bases). This CDR3 has 17 residues. V was shortened by 1 base and J by 0 bases, with 13 bases between the two germline ends. Germline lookup yields CDR1 SGHTA and CDR2 FQGNSA. Here the CDR3 reads CASSLVAGSSSYNEQFF. Here the CDR3 DNA reads TGTGCCAGCAGCTTAGTGGCGGGGAGTTCCTCCTACAATGAGCAGTTCTTC.

This clonotype was seen repeatedly, ten times or more. The chain carries TRBV2 and TRBJ2-6; 8 bases are a match to TRBD1. Germline V lookup: CDR1 SNHLY, CDR2 FYNNEI. The CDR3 contains 16 residues. Germline trimming cut 3 bases from V and 2 bases from J; bases unmatched to any gene: 3. CDR3 nucleotides: TGTGCCAGCAGTGAGAACAGGGGGGCTGGGGCCAACGTCCTGACTTTC. It codes for CASSENRGAGANVLTF. The whole variable domain, filled in from reference TRBV2 and TRBJ2-6, reads EPEVTQTPSHQVTQMGQEVILRCVPISNHLYFYWYRQILGQKVEFLVSFYNNEISEKSEIFDDQFSVERPDGSNFTLKIRSTKLEDSAMYFCASSENRGAGANVLTFGAGSRLTVL.

The table lists this clonotype with a few counts. J is TRBJ2-1 and V is TRBV19; D is tentatively TRBD1 or TRBD2 (6 bases each). V was clipped by 1 base and J by 10 bases, with 11 bases between them. Looked up from germline, CDR1 is LNHDA and CDR2 is SQIVND (reference sequence). This CDR3 is built from 13 residues. The CDR3 reads CASSIAGGGEQFF. CDR3 DNA: TGTGCCAGTAGTATAGCCGGGGGCGGGGAGCAGTTCTTC.

This clonotype was seen a handful of times. CDR3 sequence (DNA): TGCGCCAGCAGCCAAGAGCCTAGCGGGAGGGCGGAGTTCTTC. This gives the protein CASSQEPSGRAEFF. The chain couples TRBV4-1 to TRBJ2-1; TRBD2 matches at 12 bases. The CDR3 length is 14 residues. In germline, CDR1 is MGHRA, CDR2 YSYEKL. The trim removed 0 bases at V and 14 bases at J, leaving 5 bases unmatched.

This clonotype was recorded a few times. V usage is TRBV7-9 and J usage is TRBJ1-6; no firm D call. The germline gives CDR1 SEHNR, CDR2 FQNEAQ (reference sequence). The CDR3 loop spans 16 amino acids. The V end was cut by 2 bases, the J end by 4 bases, with 12 bases between. The CDR3 DNA is TGTGCCAGCAGCTTAATCGCGCTCCGGTATAATTCACCCCTCCACTTT. Protein sequence: CASSLIALRYNSPLHF. The full variable domain, in which reference TRBV7-9 and TRBJ1-6 provide the parts outside the CDR3, is DTGVSQNPRHKITKRGQNVTFRCDPISEHNRLYWYRQTLGQGPEFLTYFQNEAQLEKSRLLSDRFSAERPKGSFSTLEIQRTEQGDSAMYLCASSLIALRYNSPLHFGNGTRLTVT.